The present entry profiles one T cell receptor (beta chain) with its context. CD8+CD57+ cell expansion had been shown by flow cytometry in patients chosen for sequencing. These data belong to a study of CD8+CD57+ T cells in acquired aplastic anemia. TCR beta VDJ and CDR3 profiling used genomic DNA as template. From the reads, TCRdb called clonotypes with MiXCR, one entry per CDR3 protein. Seen here are approximately 58,000 distinct CDR3 sequences, 55% to 70% observed once, and the top ten hold roughly 15%. V was pared by 4 bases and J by 4 bases, with 13 bases between. From germline, CDR1 is SNHLY and CDR2 FYNNEI. This CDR3 is 14 amino acids long.

The sequence was obtained from a human donor with aplastic anemia. This chain connects TRBV2 to TRBJ1-1; no definite D call. What was sequenced was sorted CD4+, CD8+, or CD8+CD57+ T cells (not recorded which) from PBMCs. CDR3 in amino acids: CASSVAGATTEAFF. The CDR3, as DNA: TGTGCCAGCAGTGTGGCAGGAGCCACCACTGAAGCTTTCTTT.